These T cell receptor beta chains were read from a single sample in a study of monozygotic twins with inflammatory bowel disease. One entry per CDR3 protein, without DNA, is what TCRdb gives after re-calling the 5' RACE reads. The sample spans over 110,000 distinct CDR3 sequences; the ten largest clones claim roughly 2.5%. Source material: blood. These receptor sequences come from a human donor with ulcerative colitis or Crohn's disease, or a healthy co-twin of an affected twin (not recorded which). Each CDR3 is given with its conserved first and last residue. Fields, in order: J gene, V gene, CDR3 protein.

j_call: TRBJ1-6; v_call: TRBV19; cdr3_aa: CASTQDRNNSPLHF
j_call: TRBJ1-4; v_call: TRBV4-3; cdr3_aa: CASSPGGLGEKLFF
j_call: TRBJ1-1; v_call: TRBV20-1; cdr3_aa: CSAPAPGAEAFF
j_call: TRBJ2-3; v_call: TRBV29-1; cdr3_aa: CSVDGGIDTQYF
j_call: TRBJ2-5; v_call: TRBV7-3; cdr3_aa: CASSLVGAETQYF
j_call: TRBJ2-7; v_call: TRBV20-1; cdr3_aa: CSARRGSYEQYF
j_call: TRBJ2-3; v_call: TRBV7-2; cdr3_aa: CASSSLEATQYF
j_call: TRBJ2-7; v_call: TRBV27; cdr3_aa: CASSLGGRPYEQYF
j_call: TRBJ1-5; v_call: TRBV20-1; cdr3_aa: CSASERLREILDFNQPQHF
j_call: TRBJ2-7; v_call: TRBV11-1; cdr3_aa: CASSLGGSTYEQYF
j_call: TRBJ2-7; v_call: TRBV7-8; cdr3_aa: CASSSHFTYEQYF
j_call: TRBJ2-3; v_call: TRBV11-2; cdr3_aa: CASSSPPVDTQYF
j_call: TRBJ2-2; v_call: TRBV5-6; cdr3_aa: CASIHLGTGGVNGELFF
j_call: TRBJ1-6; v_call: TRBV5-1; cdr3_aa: CASSFTRSVDNSPLHF
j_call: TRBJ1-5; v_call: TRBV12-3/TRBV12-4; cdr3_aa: CASRRTGENQPQHF
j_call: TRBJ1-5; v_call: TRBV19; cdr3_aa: CASSMSQGPINQPQHF
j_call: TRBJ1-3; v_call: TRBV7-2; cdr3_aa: CASSLVSGDQGNTIYF
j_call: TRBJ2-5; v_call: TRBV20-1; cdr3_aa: CSARDPASQKKTQYF
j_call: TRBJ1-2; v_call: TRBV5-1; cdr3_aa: CASSLEGAYGYTF
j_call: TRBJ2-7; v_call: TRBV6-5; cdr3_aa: CASSYTAGNYEQYF
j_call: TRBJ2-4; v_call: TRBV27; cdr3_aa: CASSPTGGKQNIQYF
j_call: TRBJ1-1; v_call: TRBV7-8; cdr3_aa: CASSRSTGLTEAFF
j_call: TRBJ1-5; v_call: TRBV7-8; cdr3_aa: CASSTRQGFLSNQPQHF
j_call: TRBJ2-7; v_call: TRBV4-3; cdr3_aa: CASSHTANYEQYF
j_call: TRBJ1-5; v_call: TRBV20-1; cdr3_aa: CSARDPGVSRSNQPQHF
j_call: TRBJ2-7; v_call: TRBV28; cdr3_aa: CASNRRIGVRSLHYEQYF
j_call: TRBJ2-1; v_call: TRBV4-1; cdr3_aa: CASSPNPSPVNEQFF
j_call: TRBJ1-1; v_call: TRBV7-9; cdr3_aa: CASSRGTGDTEAFF
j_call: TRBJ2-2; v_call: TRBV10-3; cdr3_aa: CAISEYTNTGELFF
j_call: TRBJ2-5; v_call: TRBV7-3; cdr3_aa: CASRMPPEETQYF
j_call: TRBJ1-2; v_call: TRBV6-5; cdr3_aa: CASSYGGFGYTF
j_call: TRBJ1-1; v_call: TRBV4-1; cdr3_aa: CASSQGGRGTEAFF
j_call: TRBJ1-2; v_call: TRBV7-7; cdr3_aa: CASSLAGTDSNYGYTF
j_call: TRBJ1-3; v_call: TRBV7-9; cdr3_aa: CASSRGNTIYF
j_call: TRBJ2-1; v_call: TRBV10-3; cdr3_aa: CAISESGTGYNEQFF
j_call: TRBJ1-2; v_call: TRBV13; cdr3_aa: CASSPEKTGDGYTF
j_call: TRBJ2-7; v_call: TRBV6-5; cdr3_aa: CASSPGPLGQYF
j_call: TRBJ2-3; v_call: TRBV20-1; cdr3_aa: CSASRRDTDTQYF
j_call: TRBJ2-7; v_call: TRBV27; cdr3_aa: CASSLGGTGSYEQYF
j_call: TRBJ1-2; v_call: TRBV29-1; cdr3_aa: CSVEGQGITNYGYTF
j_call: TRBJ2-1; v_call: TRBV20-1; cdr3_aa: CSARWQLAYNEQFF
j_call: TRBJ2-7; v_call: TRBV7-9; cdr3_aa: CASTSSGDLDEQYF
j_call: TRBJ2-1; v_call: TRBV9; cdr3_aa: CASSALGSQDEQFF
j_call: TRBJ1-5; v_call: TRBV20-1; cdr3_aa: CSEIEGEGSKYQPQHF
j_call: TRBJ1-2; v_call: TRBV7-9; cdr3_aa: CASSFAGALGYGYTF
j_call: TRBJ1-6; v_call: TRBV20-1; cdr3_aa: CSASRGVVGGSSPLHF
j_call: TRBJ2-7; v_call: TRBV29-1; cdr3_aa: CSVDTGGGEQYF
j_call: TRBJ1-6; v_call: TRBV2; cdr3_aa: CASSEEQELPLHF
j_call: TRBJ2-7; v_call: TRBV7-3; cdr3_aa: CASSLLHGAYEQYF
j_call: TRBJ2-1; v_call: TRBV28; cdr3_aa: CASRKAGDPYNEQFF
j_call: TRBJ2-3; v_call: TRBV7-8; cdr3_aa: CASSARLAGDTDTQYF
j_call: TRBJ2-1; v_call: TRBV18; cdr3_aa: CASSLRLAVMAAGEQFF
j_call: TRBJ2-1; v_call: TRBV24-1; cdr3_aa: CATSDFPGTGSNEQFF
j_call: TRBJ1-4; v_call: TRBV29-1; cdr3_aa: CSAGQGGEKLFF
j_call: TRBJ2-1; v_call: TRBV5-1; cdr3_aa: CASSGGGAGGYNEQFF
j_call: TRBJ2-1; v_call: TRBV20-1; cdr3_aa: CSALGRGGVDSYEQFF
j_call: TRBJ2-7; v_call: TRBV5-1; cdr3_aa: CASSRGPSYEQYF